The 2 T cell receptor beta chains below were found in one sample sequenced in a study of blood T cell repertoires in COVID-19. Measured with immunoSEQ multiplex PCR; TCRdb has only the in-frame clones, and not every one. The repertoire holds 120,000 to 150,000 clones, with approximately 88% as singletons. The sequenced material came from peripheral blood. These receptors were taken from a human donor in a cohort sampled during active COVID-19.

In this sample, this clone turned up once. V is TRBV7-3 and J is TRBJ2-2; TRBD1 matches 8 bases. CDR3 length equals 15 residues. Trimming removed 5 bases from V and 6 bases from J; junction bases left unmatched: 8. CDR1 and CDR2 (germline): SGHTA, FQGTGA. The DNA of the CDR3 is TGTGCCAGCAGCGATAAGGGACAGGCGGCCGGGGAGCTGTTTTTT. It codes for CASSDKGQAAGELFF.

This chain connects TRBV5-1 to TRBJ1-1; possible D gene TRBD1, 6 bases. The CDR3 covers 14 residues. The V end lost 2 bases, the J end lost 1 base, and 9 bases lay between the germline ends. Germline V gives CDR1 SGHRS, CDR2 YFSETQ. The DNA of the CDR3 is TGCGCCAGCAGCTTCGACAGGTCGAACACTGAAGCTTTCTTT. Translation gives CASSFDRSNTEAFF.